Shown below are 21 T cell receptor beta chains from a single sample sequenced in a study of shared clonotypes between healthy human individuals. The data were produced by immunoSEQ multiplex PCR, yet TCRdb's version contains in-frame clones alone and is incomplete. The table shows about 680,000 clones, with approximately 73% occurring only once. The sample was memory CD4+ T cells sorted from blood. Sample subset: CD45RA-negative fraction. The receptors come from a woman between 25 and 40 years old in good health.

The chain joins TRBV30 to TRBJ1-2; TRBD1 might be the D (5 bases). V lost 7 bases to trimming and J lost 4 bases, with 10 bases between them. Germline CDR1 is GTSNPN and CDR2 is SVGIG (reference sequence). The CDR3 extends over 11 amino acids. The CDR3 DNA is TGTGCCTCGGGGGTTTCCTATGGCTACACCTTC. Translation: CASGVSYGYTF.

The chain is built from TRBV2 and TRBJ2-1, with TRBD1 identical over 9 bases. Trimming removed 3 bases from V and 7 bases from J; junction bases left unmatched: 7. The CDR3 is 15 residues long. CDR1 and CDR2 (germline): SNHLY, FYNNEI. The CDR3 is CASSDVQGAINEQFF. CDR3 DNA sequence: TGTGCCAGCAGTGATGTACAGGGGGCGATTAATGAGCAGTTCTTC.

This clone has only a few counts. This chain joins TRBV23-1 and TRBJ2-3, with D perhaps matching TRBD2 (6 bases). TRBV23-1 falls under the ORF class, with uncertain function. This CDR3 is 18 amino acids long. Trimming cost V 0 bases and J 7 bases, with 23 bases left between them. Here the CDR3 DNA reads TGCGCCAGCAGTCAATCGAAGGTTGGGACGGGGGAGAAATATACGCAGTATTTT. It is translated as CASSQSKVGTGEKYTQYF.

The V and J genes are TRBV28 and TRBJ2-1; D remains unclear. The CDR3 covers 13 residues. Trimming stripped 7 bases from V and 0 bases from J, with 7 bases between. The germline V gene has CDR1 MDHEN and CDR2 SYDVKM. The DNA for the CDR3 is TGTGCCAGCAAACCTCACTCCTACAATGAGCAGTTCTTC. It is translated as CASKPHSYNEQFF.

With regard to this clone: At the DNA level, this CDR3 is encoded by other sequences in the same sample as well. The rearrangement uses TRBV28 and TRBJ2-5; no clear D. V was clipped by 4 bases and J by 4 bases, with 7 bases between them. The CDR3 extends over 12 amino acids. Germline-derived CDR1 and CDR2 are MDHEN and SYDVKM. The CDR3 sequence is CASSSGLETQYF. CDR3 DNA sequence: TGTGCCAGCAGTTCGGGTCTAGAGACCCAGTACTTC.

The V gene is TRBV19, the J gene TRBJ1-1, with 9 bases aligning to TRBD1. The V segment lost 4 bases and the J segment 6 bases; nucleotides outside the gene matches: 12. Germline-derived CDR1 and CDR2 are LNHDA and SQIVND (reference sequence). The CDR3 is 16 amino acids. CDR3: CASSTWMTGGTAEAFF. CDR3 nucleotide sequence: TGTGCCAGTAGTACCTGGATGACAGGGGGGACCGCTGAAGCTTTCTTT.

The chain joins TRBV28 to TRBJ1-2, with 7 bases aligning to TRBD1. After removal of 4 bases from V and 8 bases from J, the junction contained 7 bases not matched to a gene. The CDR3 extends over 13 amino acids. Germline V CDR1 and CDR2: MDHEN, SYDVKM. CDR3 sequence reads: CASSSRGLRGYTF. CDR3 in DNA: TGTGCCAGCAGTTCTAGGGGGCTCCGGGGCTACACCTTC.

The rearrangement links TRBV28 to TRBJ2-7, with D perhaps matching TRBD2 (5 bases). This CDR3 has 16 amino acids. With 0 bases removed from V and 0 bases from J, the gap between germline ends came to 12 bases. CDR1 and CDR2 (germline): MDHEN, SYDVKM. CDR3 nucleotide sequence: TGTGCCAGCAGTTTATGGAGTAGCGCCATCTCCTACGAGCAGTACTTC. It translates to CASSLWSSAISYEQYF.

This clone was recorded once. The V gene is TRBV19, the J gene TRBJ1-1; D unclear. This CDR3 has 15 amino acids. Germline V CDR1 and CDR2: LNHDA, SQIVND (reference sequence). V gave up 5 bases and J gave up 3 bases, with 16 bases separating them. The CDR3 DNA sequence: TGTGCCAGTAGTTCCCCTCGAGCCGGGGACACTGAAGCTTTCTTT. The encoded protein is CASSSPRAGDTEAFF.

The chain combines TRBV2 with TRBJ2-1; D is unclear. V lost 6 bases to trimming and J lost 4 bases, with 10 bases between them. There are 13 residues in the CDR3. Germline V gene lookup returns CDR1 SNHLY and CDR2 FYNNEI. CDR3 in amino acids: CASRTEGYNEQFF. In nucleotides, the CDR3 is TGTGCCAGCAGGACTGAAGGTTACAATGAGCAGTTCTTC.

The CDR3: CASSIQGYHSNQPQHF. Written as DNA, the CDR3 is TGTGCCAGCAGTATCCAGGGATACCATAGCAATCAGCCCCAGCATTTT. The chain uses TRBV28 and TRBJ1-5, with a possible D match to TRBD1 (5 bases). The CDR3 covers 16 residues. Germline V gives CDR1 MDHEN, CDR2 SYDVKM. Trimming left V 5 bases short and J 0 bases short, with 14 bases between.

This chain connects TRBV4-1 to TRBJ1-2, with D unresolved. Germline-derived CDR1 and CDR2 are MGHRA and YSYEKL. The CDR3 extends over 13 amino acids. The ends were cut back, 1 base at V and 7 bases at J, with 10 bases in the middle. The CDR3 DNA follows: TGCGCCAGCAGCCAAGGGGTTGGGGTTGGCTACACCTTC. Protein: CASSQGVGVGYTF.

This clone was counted between two and nine times. The chain employs TRBV4-2 and TRBJ2-1, with 7 positions matching TRBD2. V shed 0 bases and J 8 bases; nucleotides not matched to a gene: 7. This CDR3 is built from 15 residues. Germline assignment: CDR1 LGHNA and CDR2 YNFKEQ. CDR3 residues: CASSQESGAWDEQFF. The CDR3 region has the DNA TGTGCCAGCAGCCAAGAGAGCGGGGCGTGGGATGAGCAGTTCTTC.

The rearrangement uses TRBV28 and TRBJ2-7; D possibly corresponds to TRBD1 (6 bases). The germline CDR1 and CDR2 sequences are MDHEN and SYDVKM. Trimming shortened V by 1 base and J by 3 bases, and 16 bases separated the two germline ends. CDR3 length: 16 residues. DNA for the CDR3: TGTGCCAGCAGTTTATTGAAGGCACAGGGTCGCTACGAGCAGTACTTC. Translation: CASSLLKAQGRYEQYF.

This chain joins TRBV10-2 and TRBJ2-7; tentatively, D is TRBD1 or TRBD2 (5 bases each). Trimming cost V 4 bases and J 2 bases, with 15 bases left between them. CDR1 is WSHSY and CDR2 is SAAADI in the germline V gene. The CDR3 length is 15 residues. The CDR3 bases are TGCGCCAGCAGTGTGGGGGACCCGGGCGCCTACGAGCAGTACTTC. Translating gives CASSVGDPGAYEQYF.

This clone appeared once. The chain couples TRBV29-1 to TRBJ2-7; D is perhaps TRBD1 or TRBD2 (5 bases each). Trimming took off 7 bases at V and 1 base at J, with 11 bases between the two ends. The CDR3 covers 12 residues. CDR1 SQVTM and CDR2 ANQGSEA come from the germline V gene. The CDR3 loop reads CSAGDGSYEQYF. The CDR3 DNA reads as TGCAGCGCCGGGGACGGATCCTACGAGCAGTACTTC.

This clone was counted once. The rearrangement uses TRBV27 and TRBJ2-3, with a possible D match to TRBD2 (6 bases). From germline, CDR1 is MNHEY and CDR2 SMNVEV (reference sequence). CDR3 length: 16 amino acids. The germline V and J ends were trimmed by 0 bases and 2 bases, with 12 bases remaining between them. CDR3 in amino acids: CASSLSERAYTDTQYF. DNA for the CDR3: TGTGCCAGCAGTTTATCCGAGCGGGCGTACACAGATACGCAGTATTTT.

This clone was detected many times. This chain joins TRBV15 and TRBJ1-4; D gene unclear. Germline assignment: CDR1 LNHNV and CDR2 YYDKDF (reference sequence). The CDR3 extends over 13 amino acids. The V end lost 0 bases, the J end lost 11 bases, and 10 bases lay between the germline ends. The CDR3 reads CATSRDEVEKLFF. For the CDR3, the DNA is TGTGCCACCAGCAGAGATGAGGTGGAGAAACTGTTTTTT. Filled out from reference TRBV15 and TRBJ1-4, the complete variable domain reads DAMVIQNPRYQVTQFGKPVTLSCSQTLNHNVMYWYQQKSSQAPKLLFHYYDKDFNNEADTPDNFQSRRPNTSFCFLDIRSPGLGDTAMYLCATSRDEVEKLFFGSGTQLSVL.

This clone was recorded only once. The chain joins TRBV7-3 to TRBJ2-6, with unresolved D. The CDR3 spans 14 residues. V was pared by 6 bases and J by 0 bases, with 6 bases between. Germline lookup yields CDR1 SGHTA and CDR2 FQGTGA. This chain's CDR3 is CASRSSSGANVLTF. Written as DNA, the CDR3 is TGTGCCAGCAGGTCCTCCTCTGGGGCCAACGTCCTGACTTTC.

CDR3 nucleotide sequence: TGTGCCACGAGGAGGGACAGCGACTACGAGCAGTACTTC. Translated: CATRRDSDYEQYF. The genes are TRBV7-9 and TRBJ2-7; possibly TRBD1 for D (7 bases). V shed 10 bases and J shed 3 bases, with 16 bases lying between them. The CDR3 is made up of 13 amino acids. Germline loops: CDR1 SEHNR, CDR2 FQNEAQ (reference sequence).

This CDR3 is CASSPAGTPSGANVLTF. The CDR3 bases are TGCGCCAGCAGCCCCGCAGGAACTCCGTCTGGGGCCAACGTCCTGACTTTC. The V and J genes are TRBV5-1 and TRBJ2-6; D uncertain. Trimming shortened V by 4 bases and J by 1 base, and 15 bases separated the two germline ends. Per the germline V gene, CDR1 is SGHRS and CDR2 is YFSETQ. The CDR3 has 17 residues.